The TCR beta chain under discussion was sequenced for a study of T cell changes during pregnancy in multiple sclerosis. Here immunoSEQ multiplex PCR was the method, and the copy in TCRdb shows in-frame clones only, minus some. The sample carries around 69,000 clones, around nine tenths recorded once. V dropped 2 bases and J dropped 5 bases, with 13 bases sitting between them. There are 16 residues in the CDR3. Germline lookup yields CDR1 SNHLY and CDR2 FYNNEI. The genes are TRBV2 and TRBJ1-6, with a weak D call TRBD1 (5 bases). The clonotype comes from a female donor in good health, enrolled as a control in a pregnancy study. Sequenced here: peripheral blood, sampled in the second trimester of pregnancy. CDR3 coding DNA: TGTGCCAGCAGTGAACTCTATCCAGGGAATAATTCACCCCTCCACTTT. Translation gives CASSELYPGNNSPLHF.